Here is one T cell receptor beta chain with its context. This CDR3 contains 14 residues. Germline lookup yields CDR1 SGDLS and CDR2 YYNGEE. Trimming left V 0 bases short and J 4 bases short, with 10 bases between. The entry originates in a study of blood T cell repertoires in COVID-19. Which cohort a participant joined came from the clinical history participants gave. Using immunoSEQ multiplex PCR, the repertoire was profiled, and TCRdb retains in-frame clones only, with some absent. The sample carries 200,000 to 250,000 clones, roughly 85% recorded once. This sequence joins TRBV9 and TRBJ1-1; D remains ambiguous. The receptor was isolated from a woman in her thirties or forties with acute COVID-19. What was sequenced was PBMCs or T cells enriched from blood (not recorded which). The DNA of the CDR3 is TGTGCCAGCAGCGTAGAGGGAGTTAGCACTGAAGCTTTCTTT. Translation: CASSVEGVSTEAFF.